This T cell receptor beta chain was identified during a study of CD8+ T cells in alopecia areata. cDNA serving as the sequencing template came from extracted, reverse transcribed RNA. Assay: immunoSEQ multiplex PCR; the TCRdb copy retains only in-frame clones and omits some. The data show around 21,000 clones, approximately 56% seen once. As for treatment: oral pan-JAK inhibitor, 5-10 mg twice daily. Lesional scalp tissue (obtained by punch biopsy) and peripheral blood were collected from alopecia areata patients. Regarding this clone: The antigen is undetermined.

Overall study results and limits: Normal scalp showed lower clonality than lesional scalp, especially alopecia totalis/universalis.

This CDR3 comprises 19 residues. Germline V gene data show CDR1 as SGHAT and CDR2 as FQNNGV. Germline trimming cut 7 bases from V and 1 base from J; bases unmatched to any gene: 17. This specimen consisted of skin, obtained at week 4, from a patient treated with tofacitinib. The receptor was isolated from a human donor with alopecia areata. The V call is TRBV11-2, the J call TRBJ2-5, with 11 nucleotides matching TRBD2. In nucleotides, the CDR3 is TGTGCCAGCACACACTCCCTTAGCGGGGGGGCCTACTTCCAAGAGACCCAGTACTTC. Its translation: CASTHSLSGGAYFQETQYF.